The present T cell receptor beta chain was sequenced within a study of T-cell memory formation after mild COVID-19. TCR alpha and TCR beta cDNA libraries with sample barcodes and UMIs came from 5'RACE using constant-segment primers. TCRdb redid the calling of the 5' RACE reads with MiXCR, one entry per CDR3 protein. Of approximately 450,000 distinct CDR3 sequences in the sample, 15% to 20% were seen once. Study results and caveats: Among CD4+ contracting clones, most were CM and EM, and CD8+ ones EMRA. Memory cells collected pre-infection included some clones that later responded, suggesting cross-reactive memory joined.

Details on this clonotype: The antigen is not known.

This CDR3 is 13 amino acids long. CDR1 and CDR2 (germline): LGHDT, YNNKEL (reference sequence). Trimming removed 8 bases from V and 6 bases from J, with 11 bases in between. The sequenced sample was PBMCs or a T cell subset sorted from them (not recorded which). The V call is TRBV3-1, the J call TRBJ1-6, with D possibly matching TRBD1 (5 bases). The TCR sequence derives from an adult woman who had mild COVID-19 (a few samples of this study predate the infection). Cell type and time point are not known. The CDR3: CASSGTGNSPLHF. The CDR3 coding sequence is TGTGCCAGCTCCGGGACGGGTAATTCACCCCTCCACTTT.